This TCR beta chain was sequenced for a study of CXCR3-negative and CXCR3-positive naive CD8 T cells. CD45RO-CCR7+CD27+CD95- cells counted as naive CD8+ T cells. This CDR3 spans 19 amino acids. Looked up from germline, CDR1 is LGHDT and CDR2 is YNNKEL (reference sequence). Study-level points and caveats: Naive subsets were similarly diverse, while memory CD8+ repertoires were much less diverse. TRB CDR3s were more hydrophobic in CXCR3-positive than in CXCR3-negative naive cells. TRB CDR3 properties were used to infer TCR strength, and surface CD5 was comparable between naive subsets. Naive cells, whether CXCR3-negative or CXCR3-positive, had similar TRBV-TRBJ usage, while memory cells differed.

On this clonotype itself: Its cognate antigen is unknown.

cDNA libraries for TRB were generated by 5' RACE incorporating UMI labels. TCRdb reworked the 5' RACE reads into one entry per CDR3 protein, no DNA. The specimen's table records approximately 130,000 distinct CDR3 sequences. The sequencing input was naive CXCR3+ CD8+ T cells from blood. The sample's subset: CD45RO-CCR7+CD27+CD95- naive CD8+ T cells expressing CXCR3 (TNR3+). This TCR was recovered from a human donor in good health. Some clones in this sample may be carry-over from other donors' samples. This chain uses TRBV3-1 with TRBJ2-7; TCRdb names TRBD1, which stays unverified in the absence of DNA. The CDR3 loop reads CASSHLTTFDGTGVGEQYF.